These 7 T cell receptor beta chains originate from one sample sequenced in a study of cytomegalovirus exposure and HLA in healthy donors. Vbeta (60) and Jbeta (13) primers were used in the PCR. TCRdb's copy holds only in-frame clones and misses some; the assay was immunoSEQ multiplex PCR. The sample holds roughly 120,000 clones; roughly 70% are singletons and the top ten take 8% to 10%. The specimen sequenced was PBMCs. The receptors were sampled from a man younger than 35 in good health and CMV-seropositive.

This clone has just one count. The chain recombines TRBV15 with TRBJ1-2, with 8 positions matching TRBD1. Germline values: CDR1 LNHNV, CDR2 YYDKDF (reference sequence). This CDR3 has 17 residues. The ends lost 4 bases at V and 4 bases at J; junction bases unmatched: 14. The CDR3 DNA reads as TGTGCCACCAGCAACGATCTTGGGACAGGCGTACCCTATGGCTACACCTTC. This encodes CATSNDLGTGVPYGYTF.

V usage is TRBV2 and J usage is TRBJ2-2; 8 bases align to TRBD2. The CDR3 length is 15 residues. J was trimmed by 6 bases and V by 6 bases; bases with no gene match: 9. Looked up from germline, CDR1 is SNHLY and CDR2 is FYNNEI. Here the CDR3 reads CASRPHSGDSGELFF. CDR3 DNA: TGTGCCAGCAGACCCCATAGCGGGGATTCCGGGGAGCTGTTTTTT.

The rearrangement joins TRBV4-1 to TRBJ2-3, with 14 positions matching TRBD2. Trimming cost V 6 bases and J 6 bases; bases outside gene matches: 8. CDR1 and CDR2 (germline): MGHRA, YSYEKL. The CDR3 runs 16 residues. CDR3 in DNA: TGCGCCAGCAGTAGGGGGACTAGCGGGGGTATGGATACGCAGTATTTT. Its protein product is CASSRGTSGGMDTQYF.

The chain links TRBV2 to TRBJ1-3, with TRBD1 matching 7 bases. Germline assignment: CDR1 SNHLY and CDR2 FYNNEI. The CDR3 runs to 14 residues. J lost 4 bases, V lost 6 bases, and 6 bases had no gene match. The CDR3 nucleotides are TGTGCCAGCAGAGACAGGGTTCCAGGAAACACCATATATTTT. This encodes CASRDRVPGNTIYF.

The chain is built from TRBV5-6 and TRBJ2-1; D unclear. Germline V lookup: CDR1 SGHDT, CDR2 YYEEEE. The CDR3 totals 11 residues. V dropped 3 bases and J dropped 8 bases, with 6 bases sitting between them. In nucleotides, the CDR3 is TGTGCCAGCAGCTCGTATGATGAGCAGTTCTTC. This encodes CASSSYDEQFF. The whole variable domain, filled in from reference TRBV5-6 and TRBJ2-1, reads DAGVTQSPTHLIKTRGQQVTLRCSPKSGHDTVSWYQQALGQGPQFIFQYYEEEERQRGNFPDRFSGHQFPNYSSELNVNALLLGDSALYLCASSSYDEQFFGPGTRLTVL.

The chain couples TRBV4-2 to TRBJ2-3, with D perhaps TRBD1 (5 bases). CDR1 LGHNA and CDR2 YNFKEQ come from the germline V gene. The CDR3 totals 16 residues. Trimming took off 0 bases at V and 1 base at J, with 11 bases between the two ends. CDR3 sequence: CASSQDRGTGTDTQYF. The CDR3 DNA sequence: TGTGCCAGCAGCCAAGATAGGGGCACGGGCACAGATACGCAGTATTTT.

CDR3 protein: CASSLGQGDSLNYGYTF. DNA for the CDR3: TGTGCCAGCAGTTTAGGACAGGGCGACTCCTTGAACTATGGCTACACCTTC. V gene TRBV27 combines with J gene TRBJ1-2; TRBD1 aligns across 8 bases. V was clipped by 2 bases and J by 2 bases; unmatched bases: 10. The CDR3 runs 17 residues. The germline gives CDR1 MNHEY, CDR2 SMNVEV (reference sequence).